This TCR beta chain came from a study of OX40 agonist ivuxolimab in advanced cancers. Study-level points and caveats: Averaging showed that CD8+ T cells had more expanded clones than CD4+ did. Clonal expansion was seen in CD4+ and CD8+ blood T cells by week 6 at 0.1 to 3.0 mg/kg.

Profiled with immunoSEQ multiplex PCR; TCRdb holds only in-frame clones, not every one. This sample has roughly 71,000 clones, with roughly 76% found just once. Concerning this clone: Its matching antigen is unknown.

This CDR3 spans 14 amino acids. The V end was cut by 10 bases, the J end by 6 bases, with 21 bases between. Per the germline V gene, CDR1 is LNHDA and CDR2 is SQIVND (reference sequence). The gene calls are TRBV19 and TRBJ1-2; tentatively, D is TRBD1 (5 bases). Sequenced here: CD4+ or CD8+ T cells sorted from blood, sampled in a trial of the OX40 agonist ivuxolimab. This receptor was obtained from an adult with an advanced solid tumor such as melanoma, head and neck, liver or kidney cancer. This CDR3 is CAIGQGQDIHGYTF. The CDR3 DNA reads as TGTGCCATAGGCCAAGGCCAGGACATTCATGGCTACACCTTC.